This T cell receptor beta chain emerged from a study of blood T cells in healthy people across ages. Study-wide results and caveats: Lack of knowledge of donor CMV status possibly confounded expanded clonotype changes.

Germline V lookup: CDR1 SNHLY, CDR2 FYNNEI. The CDR3 contains 12 residues. Primed by a sample-barcoded 5' primer and a J-beta primer mix, a second PCR proceeded for roughly 7 to 11 cycles. TCRdb fed the 5' RACE reads into MiXCR, producing one record per CDR3 protein. Of around 1.5 million distinct CDR3 sequences listed, about 31% are singletons. As for this clonotype: Its matching antigen is unknown.

The rearrangement uses TRBV2 and TRBJ2-5; D not certain. With the DNA end fitting TRBJ2-7 better, the J assignment may be wrong. This TCR was sampled from a woman aged 25 to 39 in good health. The source material was blood. CDR3 nucleotides: TGTGCCAGCAGTGAAATCACACGCGAGCAGTACTTC. This sequence encodes CASSEITREQYF.